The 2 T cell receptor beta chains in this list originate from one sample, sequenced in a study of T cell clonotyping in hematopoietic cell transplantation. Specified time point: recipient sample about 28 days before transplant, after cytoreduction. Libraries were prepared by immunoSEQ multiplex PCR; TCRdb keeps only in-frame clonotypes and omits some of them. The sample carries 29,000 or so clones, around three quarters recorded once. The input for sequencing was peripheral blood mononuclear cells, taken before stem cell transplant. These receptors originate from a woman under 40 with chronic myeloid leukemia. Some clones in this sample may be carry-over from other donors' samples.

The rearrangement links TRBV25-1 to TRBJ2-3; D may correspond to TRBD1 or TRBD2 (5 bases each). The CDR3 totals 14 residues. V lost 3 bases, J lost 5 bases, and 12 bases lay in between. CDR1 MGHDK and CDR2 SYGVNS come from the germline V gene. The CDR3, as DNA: TGTGCCAGCAGTGAGAGGGCTAGGGGAGATACGCAGTATTTT. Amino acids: CASSERARGDTQYF.

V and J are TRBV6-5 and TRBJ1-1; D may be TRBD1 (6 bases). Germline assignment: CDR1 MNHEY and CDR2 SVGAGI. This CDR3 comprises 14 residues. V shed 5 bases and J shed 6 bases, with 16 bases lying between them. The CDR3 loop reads CASSTTGFKAEAFF. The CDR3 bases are TGTGCCAGCAGTACTACAGGGTTCAAGGCTGAAGCTTTCTTT.